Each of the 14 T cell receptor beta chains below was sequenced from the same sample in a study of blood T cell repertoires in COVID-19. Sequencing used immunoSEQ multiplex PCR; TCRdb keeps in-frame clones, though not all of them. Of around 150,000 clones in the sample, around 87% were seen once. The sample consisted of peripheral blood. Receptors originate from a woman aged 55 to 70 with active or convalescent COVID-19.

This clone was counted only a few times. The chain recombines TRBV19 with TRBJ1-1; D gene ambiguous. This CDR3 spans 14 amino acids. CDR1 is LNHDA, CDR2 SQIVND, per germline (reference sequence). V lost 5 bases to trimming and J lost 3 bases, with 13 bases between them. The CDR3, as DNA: TGTGCCAGTAGTCTACGGCGGGTAGACACTGAAGCTTTCTTT. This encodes CASSLRRVDTEAFF.

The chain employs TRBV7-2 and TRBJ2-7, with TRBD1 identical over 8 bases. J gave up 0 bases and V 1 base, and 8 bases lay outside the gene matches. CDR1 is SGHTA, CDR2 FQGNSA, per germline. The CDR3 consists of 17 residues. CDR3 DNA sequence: TGTGCCAGCAGCTTAGGGGTGTGGCAGGGGGCCTCCTACGAGCAGTACTTC. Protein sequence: CASSLGVWQGASYEQYF.

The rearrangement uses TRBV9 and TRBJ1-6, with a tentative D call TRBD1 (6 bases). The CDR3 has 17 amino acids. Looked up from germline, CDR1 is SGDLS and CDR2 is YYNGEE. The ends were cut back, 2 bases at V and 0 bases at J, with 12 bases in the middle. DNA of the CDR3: TGTGCCAGCAGCGTGGATGACAGGAGCTCCTATAATTCACCCCTCCACTTT. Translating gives CASSVDDRSSYNSPLHF.

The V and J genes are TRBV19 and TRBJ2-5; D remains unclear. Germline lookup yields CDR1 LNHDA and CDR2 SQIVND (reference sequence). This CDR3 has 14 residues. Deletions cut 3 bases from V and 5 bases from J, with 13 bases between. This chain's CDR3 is CASSISVSKETQYF. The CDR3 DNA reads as TGTGCCAGTAGTATTAGTGTTTCGAAGGAGACCCAGTACTTC.

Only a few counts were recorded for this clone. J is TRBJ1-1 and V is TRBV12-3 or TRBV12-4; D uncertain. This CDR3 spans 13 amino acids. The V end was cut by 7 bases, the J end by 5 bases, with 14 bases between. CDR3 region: CASTRTGDTEAFF. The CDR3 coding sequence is TGTGCCAGCACCAGGACTGGGGATACTGAAGCTTTCTTT.

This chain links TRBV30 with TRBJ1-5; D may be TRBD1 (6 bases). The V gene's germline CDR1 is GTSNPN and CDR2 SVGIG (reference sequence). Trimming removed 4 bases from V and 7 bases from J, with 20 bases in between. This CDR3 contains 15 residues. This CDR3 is CAWTNGVGGPQPQHF. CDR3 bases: TGTGCCTGGACAAATGGAGTAGGGGGTCCACAGCCCCAGCATTTT.

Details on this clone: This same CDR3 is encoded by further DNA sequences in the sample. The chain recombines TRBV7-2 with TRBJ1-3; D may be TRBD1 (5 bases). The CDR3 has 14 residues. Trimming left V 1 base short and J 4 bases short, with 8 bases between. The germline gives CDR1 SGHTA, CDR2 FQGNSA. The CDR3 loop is CASSLGQGGNTIYF. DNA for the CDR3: TGTGCCAGCAGCTTAGGGCAGGGCGGAAACACCATATATTTT.

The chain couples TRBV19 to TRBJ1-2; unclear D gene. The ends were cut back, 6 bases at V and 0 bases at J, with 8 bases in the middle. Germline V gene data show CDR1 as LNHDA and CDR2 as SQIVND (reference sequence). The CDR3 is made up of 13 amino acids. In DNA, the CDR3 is TGTGCCAGTAGCCCTGAGGCTAACTATGGCTACACCTTC. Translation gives CASSPEANYGYTF.

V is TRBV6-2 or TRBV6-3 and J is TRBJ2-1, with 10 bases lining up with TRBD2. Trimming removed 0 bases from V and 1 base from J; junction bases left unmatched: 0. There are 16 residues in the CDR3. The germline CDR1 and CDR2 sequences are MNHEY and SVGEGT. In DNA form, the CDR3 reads TGTGCCAGCAGTTACTCACTAGCGGGGTCCTACAATGAGCAGTTCTTC. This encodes CASSYSLAGSYNEQFF.

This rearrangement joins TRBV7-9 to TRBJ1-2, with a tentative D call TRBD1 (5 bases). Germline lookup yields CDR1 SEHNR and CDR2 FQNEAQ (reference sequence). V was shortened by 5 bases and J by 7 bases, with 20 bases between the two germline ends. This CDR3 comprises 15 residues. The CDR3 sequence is CASSRGTRGMGGYTF. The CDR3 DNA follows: TGTGCCAGCAGCCGGGGGACTCGCGGAATGGGTGGCTACACCTTC. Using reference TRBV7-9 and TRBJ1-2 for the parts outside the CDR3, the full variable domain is DTGVSQNPRHKITKRGQNVTFRCDPISEHNRLYWYRQTLGQGPEFLTYFQNEAQLEKSRLLSDRFSAERPKGSFSTLEIQRTEQGDSAMYLCASSRGTRGMGGYTFGSGTRLTVV.

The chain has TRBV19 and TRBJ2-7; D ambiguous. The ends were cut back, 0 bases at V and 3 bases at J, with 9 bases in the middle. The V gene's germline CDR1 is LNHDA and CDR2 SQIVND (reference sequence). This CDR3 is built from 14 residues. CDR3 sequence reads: CASSIDSTVYEQYF. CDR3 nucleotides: TGTGCCAGTAGTATAGATAGTACAGTCTACGAGCAGTACTTC.

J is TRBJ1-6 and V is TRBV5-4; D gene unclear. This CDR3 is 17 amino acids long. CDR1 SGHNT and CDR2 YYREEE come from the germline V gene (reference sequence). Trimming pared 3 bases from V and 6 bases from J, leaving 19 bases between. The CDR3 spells CASSSPAAGSVNSPLHF. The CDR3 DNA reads TGTGCCAGCAGCTCCCCGGCCGCGGGCAGCGTTAATTCACCCCTCCACTTT. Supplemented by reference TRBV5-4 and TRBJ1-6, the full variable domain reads ETGVTQSPTHLIKTRGQQVTLRCSSQSGHNTVSWYQQALGQGPQFIFQYYREEENGRGNFPPRFSGLQFPNYSSELNVNALELDDSALYLCASSSPAAGSVNSPLHFGNGTRLTVT.

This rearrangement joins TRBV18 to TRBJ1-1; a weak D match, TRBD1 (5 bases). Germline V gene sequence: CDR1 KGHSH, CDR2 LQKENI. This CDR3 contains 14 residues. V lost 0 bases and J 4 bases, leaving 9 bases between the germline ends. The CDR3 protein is CASSPPQGFTEAFF. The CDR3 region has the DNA TGTGCCAGCTCACCACCCCAGGGCTTCACTGAAGCTTTCTTT.

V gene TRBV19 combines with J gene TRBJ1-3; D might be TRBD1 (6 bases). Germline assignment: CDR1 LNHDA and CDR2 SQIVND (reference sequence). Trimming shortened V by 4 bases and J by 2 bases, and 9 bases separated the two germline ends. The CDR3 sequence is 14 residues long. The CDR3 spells CASSTRGAGNTIYF. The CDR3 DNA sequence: TGTGCCAGTAGTACCAGGGGCGCTGGAAACACCATATATTTT.